The sequence of this T cell receptor beta chain was determined in a study of tumor-infiltrating lymphocytes in oesophageal squamous cell carcinoma. CDR1 and CDR2 (germline): KGHSH, LQKENI. V dropped 0 bases and J dropped 4; count of bases not matched to a gene: 6. The CDR3 spans 16 residues. TCRdb re-analysed the PCR reads in MiXCR, keeping a single row per CDR3 protein. In the table there are just over 20,000 distinct CDR3 sequences, more than 35% of which are singletons. The table lists this clonotype with many counts. The genes are TRBV18 and TRBJ2-3, with 8 bases lining up with TRBD2. The sample consisted of esophageal tumor tissue. This sequence was found in a male donor with esophageal squamous cell carcinoma. The DNA of the CDR3 is TGTGCCAGCTCACCACCGGGACTAGTCGAGTCAGATACGCAGTATTTT. Encoded protein: CASSPPGLVESDTQYF.